This T cell receptor (beta chain) derives from a study of T cell responses to AZD1222 COVID-19 vaccine. Notes on the study in general: Along spike, vaccine-associated CD4 TCRs were found throughout, with dominance at 160-218 and 743-854. With two AZD1222 doses given, Spike-specific TCR breadth and depth both rose. A mostly white British donor set with more females was recruited, and clonal diversity was possibly underestimated. Only a handful of AZD1222 recipients, several in all, had baseline seropositivity.

Data came from immunoSEQ multiplex PCR; TCRdb stores just in-frame clones and leaves some out. The table has approximately 150,000 clones, around 90% seen once; the top ten hold 2.6%. The CDR3 spans 15 residues. The V segment lost 2 bases and the J segment 6 bases; nucleotides outside the gene matches: 7. CDR1 and CDR2 from the germline V gene are SGHDN and FVKESK. In regard to this clone: As yet, its antigen is unknown. The same CDR3 can be traced to other DNA sequences in this sample.

This chain joins TRBV14 and TRBJ2-1; 7 nucleotides match TRBD2. This specimen consisted of peripheral blood, obtained on day 0 of AZD1222 vaccination. The sequence was obtained from an adult in good health. This CDR3 is CASSQSAGAGNEQFF. The CDR3 bases are TGTGCCAGCAGCCAATCCGCGGGAGCGGGCAATGAGCAGTTCTTC. Using reference TRBV14 and TRBJ2-1 for the parts outside the CDR3, the full variable domain is EAGVTQFPSHSVIEKGQTVTLRCDPISGHDNLYWYRRVMGKEIKFLLHFVKESKQDESGMPNNRFLAERTGGTYSTLKVQPAELEDSGVYFCASSQSAGAGNEQFFGPGTRLTVL.